This TCR beta chain was identified during a study of blood T cell repertoires in COVID-19. Profiled with immunoSEQ multiplex PCR; TCRdb holds only in-frame clones, not every one. The repertoire includes a few hundred thousand clones, 80% to 90% of them detected once, and more than 8.5% sits in the top ten. The ends lost 7 bases at V and 2 bases at J; junction bases unmatched: 11. The germline CDR1 and CDR2 sequences are LNHDA and SQIVND (reference sequence). The CDR3 has 17 amino acids. Study members were between about 18 and 90 years old and lived in 24 US regions. Input material: PBMCs or T cells enriched from blood (not recorded which). This chain uses TRBV19 with TRBJ2-5; 12 nucleotides agree with TRBD2. This receptor was obtained from a young woman who had recovered from COVID-19. CDR3 DNA sequence: TGTGCCAGTAATTCCGGGACTAGCGGGTTTAAACAAGAGACCCAGTACTTC. It specifies CASNSGTSGFKQETQYF.